Each of the 12 T cell receptor beta chains below was sequenced from the same sample in a study of beta chain features in type 1 diabetes (dated by TCRdb to between 2018 and 2020). Library creation used the immunoSEQ multiplex PCR assay. The entire isolated RNA was reverse transcribed using the High Capacity cDNA Reverse Transcription Kit, and thus expressed TCRB transcripts were sequenced. Not all clones reach the TCRdb copy of this immuneACCESS table, which keeps in-frame sequences only. Checked studies attribute under half of the gap to unresolved V genes and leave the rest unexplained. The sample has some 99,000 clones on record, about 40% of them singletons. Jointly, the top ten make up roughly 0.064% of the sample. Source material: stem cell memory CD4+ T cells from blood. The sample's cell subset or site label, decoded: stem cell-like memory CD4+ T cells. Every receptor here comes from a woman under 30 in good health.

This clone appeared a few times. The rearrangement links TRBV27 to TRBJ2-5, with TRBD2 matching 7 bases. V trimming: 6 bases; J trimming: 7 bases; junction bases outside the gene matches: 14. CDR1 MNHEY and CDR2 SMNVEV come from the germline V gene (reference sequence). The CDR3 has 15 residues. The CDR3 sequence: CASSLGGGGMRTQYF. The CDR3 nucleotides read TGTGCCAGCAGCCTTGGGGGGGGAGGTATGCGGACCCAGTACTTC.

The V and J genes are TRBV28 and TRBJ2-1; 11 nucleotides line up with TRBD2. V lost 6 bases, J lost 3 bases, and 10 bases stayed unmatched. Germline CDR1 is MDHEN and CDR2 is SYDVKM. The CDR3 is made up of 17 amino acids. CDR3 loop: CASREGVGTSGYNEQFF. In DNA form, the CDR3 reads TGTGCCAGCAGAGAAGGGGTCGGGACTAGCGGCTACAATGAGCAGTTCTTC.

The rearrangement joins TRBV15 to TRBJ1-5, with a tentative D call TRBD1 (5 bases). The germline V and J ends were trimmed by 0 bases and 7 bases, with 13 bases remaining between them. The CDR3 is made up of 15 amino acids. Per germline, CDR1 LNHNV and CDR2 YYDKDF (reference sequence). This chain's CDR3 is CATSRDLRGGQPQHF. The CDR3 bases are TGTGCCACCAGCAGAGATCTCCGGGGGGGGCAGCCCCAGCATTTT. The whole variable domain, filled in from reference TRBV15 and TRBJ1-5, reads DAMVIQNPRYQVTQFGKPVTLSCSQTLNHNVMYWYQQKSSQAPKLLFHYYDKDFNNEADTPDNFQSRRPNTSFCFLDIRSPGLGDTAMYLCATSRDLRGGQPQHFGDGTRLSIL.

This chain connects TRBV4-1 to TRBJ2-2; TRBD2 matches 12 bases. In germline, CDR1 is MGHRA, CDR2 YSYEKL. V lost 4 bases, J lost 0 bases, and 12 bases stayed unmatched. The CDR3 sequence is 20 residues long. For the CDR3, the DNA is TGCGCCAGCAGCCTTAACCACCACAGACTAGCGGGAGCGAACACCGGGGAGCTGTTTTTT. Amino acid sequence: CASSLNHHRLAGANTGELFF.

The chain links TRBV7-6 to TRBJ2-1; 8 bases line up with TRBD1. The V gene's germline CDR1 is SGHVS and CDR2 FNYEAQ. V shed 8 bases, J shed 8 bases, and the junction held 17 bases outside the gene matches. The CDR3 is 16 amino acids. The CDR3 bases are TGTGCCAGCGGACAGGGCCAGGGGCTAGCGAGCGATGAGCAGTTCTTC. This sequence encodes CASGQGQGLASDEQFF.

This chain connects TRBV11-3 to TRBJ2-3; 7 bases line up with TRBD1. After removal of 5 bases from V and 2 bases from J, the junction contained 7 bases not matched to a gene. CDR3 length: 15 residues. The germline CDR1 and CDR2 sequences are SGHNT and YENEEA. The CDR3 DNA reads as TGTGCCAGCAGCCCGGGGACAGCGGTCACAGATACGCAGTATTTT. The encoded protein is CASSPGTAVTDTQYF.

V and J are TRBV5-1 and TRBJ1-1; 8 positions match TRBD1. Losses at the gene ends were 0 bases for V and 4 bases for J; bases not matched to a gene: 8. CDR3 size: 16 residues. CDR1 SGHRS and CDR2 YFSETQ come from the germline V gene. CDR3 bases: TGCGCCAGCAGCTTGGATCAGGGGGCGCGGAGCACTGAAGCTTTCTTT. It encodes CASSLDQGARSTEAFF.

The chain has TRBV28 and TRBJ2-5; 13 nucleotides match TRBD2. CDR3 length: 17 amino acids. V lost 7 bases, J lost 4 bases, and 12 bases stayed unmatched. Germline CDR1 MDHEN, CDR2 SYDVKM. Here the CDR3 reads CASTYRRGLAGRETQYF. CDR3 coding DNA: TGTGCCAGCACTTACCGCCGGGGACTAGCGGGAAGAGAGACCCAGTACTTC.

CDR3: CASMGPGGTYEQYF. The CDR3 DNA sequence: TGTGCCAGCATGGGACCGGGAGGGACCTACGAGCAGTACTTC. The chain has TRBV28 and TRBJ2-7, with 8 bases identical to TRBD2. Looked up from germline, CDR1 is MDHEN and CDR2 is SYDVKM. The CDR3 extends over 14 amino acids. Unmatched junction bases numbered 7, after V lost 7 bases and J lost 2 bases.

This sequence joins TRBV9 and TRBJ1-1, with 8 bases that match TRBD1. The length of the CDR3 is 13 residues. V shed 3 bases, J shed 6 bases, and the junction held 4 bases outside the gene matches. Germline-derived CDR1 and CDR2 are SGDLS and YYNGEE. The CDR3 DNA is TGTGCCAGCAGCGCTTGGACAGGGCCTGAAGCTTTCTTT. It yields the protein CASSAWTGPEAFF.

The chain uses TRBV18 and TRBJ2-1, with D tentatively TRBD2 (5 bases). From germline, CDR1 is KGHSH and CDR2 LQKENI. The ends were cut back, 5 bases at V and 8 bases at J, with 16 bases in the middle. The CDR3 has 14 amino acids. For the CDR3, the DNA is TGTGCCAGCTCAGCGGTGATTCGGGGTCATGAGCAGTTCTTC. Translation: CASSAVIRGHEQFF.

This clone has more than one count but fewer than ten. J is TRBJ2-4 and V is TRBV5-1, with 8 nucleotides matching TRBD1. Unmatched junction bases numbered 5, after V lost 0 bases and J lost 6 bases. Germline V gives CDR1 SGHRS, CDR2 YFSETQ. The CDR3 covers 15 residues. The chain's CDR3 is CASSLDTGTGNIQYF. CDR3 coding DNA: TGCGCCAGCAGCTTGGATACGGGGACAGGAAACATTCAGTACTTC.